The TCR beta chain described here comes from a study of T cells in narcolepsy. Only in-frame clones appear in the TCRdb table, and some are missing; sequencing was by immunoSEQ multiplex PCR. The repertoire holds approximately 30,000 clones, 80% seen once, with approximately 1.1% in the top ten. The CDR3 has 13 residues. Per germline, CDR1 MNHEY and CDR2 SVGAGI. V shed 2 bases and J shed 8 bases, with 9 bases lying between them. The clonotype comes from a human donor in good health. The chain recombines TRBV6-5 with TRBJ2-2; D gene uncertain. Sequencing was done on a sample of memory (CD45RA-) CD4+ T cells from blood. Here the CDR3 reads CASSYPFGGELFF. The CDR3 coding sequence is TGTGCCAGCAGTTACCCGTTCGGTGGGGAGCTGTTTTTT.